Here is one T cell receptor beta chain with its context. Produced via immunoSEQ multiplex PCR; TCRdb's table is partial and in-frame only. The repertoire holds 25,000 to 40,000 clones, roughly nine tenths seen once, with roughly 5.2% in the top ten. This sample was included in a study of blood T cell repertoires in COVID-19. Germline-derived CDR1 and CDR2 are SEHNR and FQNEAQ (reference sequence). The CDR3 contains 16 residues. V lost 1 base to trimming and J lost 6 bases, with 16 bases between them. This receptor was obtained from a human donor in a cohort sampled during active COVID-19. Sequencing was carried out using peripheral blood. The chain employs TRBV7-9 and TRBJ2-1; no reliable D call. CDR3 amino acids: CASSLVLGMAVNEQFF. CDR3 nucleotide sequence: TGTGCCAGCAGCTTAGTGCTGGGTATGGCGGTCAATGAGCAGTTCTTC.